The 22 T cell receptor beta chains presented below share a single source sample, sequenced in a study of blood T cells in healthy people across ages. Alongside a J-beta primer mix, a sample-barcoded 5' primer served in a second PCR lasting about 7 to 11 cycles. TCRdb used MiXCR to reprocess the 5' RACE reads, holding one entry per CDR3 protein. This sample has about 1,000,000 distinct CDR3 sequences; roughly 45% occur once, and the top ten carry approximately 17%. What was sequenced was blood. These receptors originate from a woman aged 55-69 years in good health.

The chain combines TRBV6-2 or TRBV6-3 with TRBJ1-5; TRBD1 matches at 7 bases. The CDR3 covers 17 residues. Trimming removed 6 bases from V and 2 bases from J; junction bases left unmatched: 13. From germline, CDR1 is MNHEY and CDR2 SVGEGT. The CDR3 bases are TGTGCCAGCAGCCAGCGGGGACAGTTCGCGGGCAATCAGCCCCAGCATTTT. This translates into CASSQRGQFAGNQPQHF.

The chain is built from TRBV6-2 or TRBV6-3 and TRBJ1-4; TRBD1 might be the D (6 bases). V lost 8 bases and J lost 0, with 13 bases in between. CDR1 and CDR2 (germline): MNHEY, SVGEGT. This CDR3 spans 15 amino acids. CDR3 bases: TGTGCCAGCCTGATGGACAGATCAACTAATGAAAAACTGTTTTTT. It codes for CASLMDRSTNEKLFF.

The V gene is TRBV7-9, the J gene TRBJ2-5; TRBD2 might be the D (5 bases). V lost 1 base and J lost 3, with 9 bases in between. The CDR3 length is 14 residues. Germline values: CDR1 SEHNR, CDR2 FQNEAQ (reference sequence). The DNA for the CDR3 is TGTGCCAGCAGCTTAGGATGGGGAGAAGAGACCCAGTACTTC. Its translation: CASSLGWGEETQYF.

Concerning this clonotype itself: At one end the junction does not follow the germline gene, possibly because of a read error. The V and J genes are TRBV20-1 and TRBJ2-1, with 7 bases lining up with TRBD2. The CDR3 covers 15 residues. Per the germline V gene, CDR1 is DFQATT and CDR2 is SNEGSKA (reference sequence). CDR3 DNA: TGCAGTGCTAGGGTAGCGGGTAGGTCCTACAATGAGCAGTTATTC. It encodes CSARVAGRSYNEQLF.

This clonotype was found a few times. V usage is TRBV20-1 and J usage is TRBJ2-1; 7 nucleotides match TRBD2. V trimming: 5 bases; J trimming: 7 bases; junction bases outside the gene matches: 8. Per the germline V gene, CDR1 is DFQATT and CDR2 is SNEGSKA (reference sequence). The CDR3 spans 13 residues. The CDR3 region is CSASATSRNEQFF. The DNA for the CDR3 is TGCAGTGCTTCCGCGACTAGCCGGAATGAGCAGTTCTTC.

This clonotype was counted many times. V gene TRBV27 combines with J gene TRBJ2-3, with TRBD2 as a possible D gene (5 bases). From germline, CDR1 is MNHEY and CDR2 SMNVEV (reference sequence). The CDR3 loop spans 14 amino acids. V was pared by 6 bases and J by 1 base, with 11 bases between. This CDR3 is CASSLRVGTDTQYF. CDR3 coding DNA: TGTGCCAGCAGCCTGCGGGTAGGCACAGATACGCAGTATTTT.

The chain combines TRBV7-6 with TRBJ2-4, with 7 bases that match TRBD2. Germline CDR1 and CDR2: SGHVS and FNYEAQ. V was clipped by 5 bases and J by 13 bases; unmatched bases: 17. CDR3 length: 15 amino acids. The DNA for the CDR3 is TGTGCCAGCAGCACCCTGCCACTAGCGTACAATGAGCAGTACTTC. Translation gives CASSTLPLAYNEQYF.

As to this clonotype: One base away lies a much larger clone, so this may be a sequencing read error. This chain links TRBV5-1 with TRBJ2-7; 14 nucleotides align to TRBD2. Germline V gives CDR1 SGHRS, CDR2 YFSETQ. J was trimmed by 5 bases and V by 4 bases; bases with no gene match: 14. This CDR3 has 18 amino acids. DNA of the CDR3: TGCGCCAGCAGCAAACAGGGACTAGCGGGAGCTCTCGGCGACGAGCAGTACTTC. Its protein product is CASSKQGLAGALGDEQYF.

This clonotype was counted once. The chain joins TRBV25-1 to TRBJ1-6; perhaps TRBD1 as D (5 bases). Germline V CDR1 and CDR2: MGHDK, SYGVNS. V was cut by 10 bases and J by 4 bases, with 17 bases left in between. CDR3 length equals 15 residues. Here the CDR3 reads CATKGRDGYNSPLHF. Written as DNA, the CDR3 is TGTGCCACGAAGGGCAGGGACGGATATAATTCACCCCTCCACTTT.

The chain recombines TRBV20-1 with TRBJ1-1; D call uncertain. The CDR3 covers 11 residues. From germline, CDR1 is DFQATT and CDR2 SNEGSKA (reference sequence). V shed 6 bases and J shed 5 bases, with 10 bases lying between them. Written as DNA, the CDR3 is TGCAGTGCCGAAGGGAGGACTGAAGCTTTCTTT. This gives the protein CSAEGRTEAFF.

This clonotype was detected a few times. In DNA form, the CDR3 reads TGTGCCAGCAGCCAAGCCCACCGGGACTTGGACGCGGAGACCCAGTACTTC. It specifies CASSQAHRDLDAETQYF. J is TRBJ2-5 and V is TRBV3-1; the D gene is possibly TRBD2 (6 bases). The germline V and J ends were trimmed by 1 base and 5 bases, with 20 bases remaining between them. Germline CDR1 reads LGHDT; CDR2 reads YNNKEL (reference sequence). The CDR3 consists of 17 residues.

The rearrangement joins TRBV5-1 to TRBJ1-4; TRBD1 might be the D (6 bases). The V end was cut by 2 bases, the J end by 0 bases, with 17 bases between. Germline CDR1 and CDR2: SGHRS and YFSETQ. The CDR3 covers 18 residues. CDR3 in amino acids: CASSFRIQGRTTNEKLFF. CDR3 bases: TGCGCCAGCAGCTTTAGGATCCAGGGGCGAACAACTAATGAAAAACTGTTTTTT. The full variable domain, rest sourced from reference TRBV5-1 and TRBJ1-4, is KAGVTQTPRYLIKTRGQQVTLSCSPISGHRSVSWYQQTPGQGLQFLFEYFSETQRNKGNFPGRFSGRQFSNSRSEMNVSTLELGDSALYLCASSFRIQGRTTNEKLFFGSGTQLSVL.

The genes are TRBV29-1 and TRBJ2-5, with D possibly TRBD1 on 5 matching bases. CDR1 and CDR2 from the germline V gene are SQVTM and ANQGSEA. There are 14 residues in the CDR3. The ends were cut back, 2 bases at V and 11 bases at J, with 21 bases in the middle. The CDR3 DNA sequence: TGCAGCGTTGAAAGACAGATTCAATACAATGAGCAGTACTTC. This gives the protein CSVERQIQYNEQYF. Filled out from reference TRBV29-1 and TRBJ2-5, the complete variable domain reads SAVISQKPSRDICQRGTSLTIQCQVDSQVTMMFWYRQQPGQSLTLIATANQGSEATYESGFVIDKFPISRPNLTFSTLTVSNMSPEDSSIYLCSVERQIQYNEQYFGPGTRLLVL.

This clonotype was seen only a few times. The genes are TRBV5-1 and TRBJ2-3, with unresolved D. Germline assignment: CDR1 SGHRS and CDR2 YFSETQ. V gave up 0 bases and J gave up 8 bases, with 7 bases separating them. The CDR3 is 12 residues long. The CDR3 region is CASSLAKGTQYF. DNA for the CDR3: TGCGCCAGCAGCTTGGCCAAGGGTACGCAGTATTTT. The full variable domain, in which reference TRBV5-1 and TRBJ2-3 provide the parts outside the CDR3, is KAGVTQTPRYLIKTRGQQVTLSCSPISGHRSVSWYQQTPGQGLQFLFEYFSETQRNKGNFPGRFSGRQFSNSRSEMNVSTLELGDSALYLCASSLAKGTQYFGPGTRLTVL.

CDR3: CASSLQENYGYTF. The CDR3 DNA sequence: TGCGCCAGCAGCTTACAGGAGAACTATGGCTACACCTTC. The V and J genes are TRBV5-1 and TRBJ1-2; possible D gene TRBD1, 5 bases. The CDR3 runs 13 residues. Trimming removed 2 bases at V and 2 bases at J, with 7 bases between. The germline V gene encodes CDR1 SGHRS and CDR2 YFSETQ.

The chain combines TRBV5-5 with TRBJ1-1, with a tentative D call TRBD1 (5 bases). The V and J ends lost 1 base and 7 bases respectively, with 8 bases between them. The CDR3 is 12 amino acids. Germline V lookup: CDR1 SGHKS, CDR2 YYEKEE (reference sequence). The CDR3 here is CASSLTGCEAFF. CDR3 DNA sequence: TGTGCCAGCAGCTTGACAGGATGTGAAGCTTTCTTT.

CDR3 bases: TGCGCCAGCAGCCTGGGACAGGGGGCCTGGGAGACCCAGTACTTC. It yields the protein CASSLGQGAWETQYF. The chain combines TRBV5-1 with TRBJ2-5, with 12 bases fitting TRBD1. Trimming at V came to 4 bases and at J to 5 bases, leaving 6 bases not matched to a gene. This CDR3 has 15 residues. The germline V gene has CDR1 SGHRS and CDR2 YFSETQ.

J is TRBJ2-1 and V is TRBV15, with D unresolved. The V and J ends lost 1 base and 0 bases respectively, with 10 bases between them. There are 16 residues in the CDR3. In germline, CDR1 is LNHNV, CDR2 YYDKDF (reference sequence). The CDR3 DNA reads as TGTGCCACCAGCAGAGTAGGCGCGAGCTCCTACAATGAGCAGTTCTTC. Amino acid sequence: CATSRVGASSYNEQFF.

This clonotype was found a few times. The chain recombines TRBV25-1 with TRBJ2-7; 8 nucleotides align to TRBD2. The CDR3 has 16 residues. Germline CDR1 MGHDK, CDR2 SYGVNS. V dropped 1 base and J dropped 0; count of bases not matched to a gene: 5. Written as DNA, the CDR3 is TGTGCCAGCAGTGAATGGGGAGGGACTAGCTCCTACGAGCAGTACTTC. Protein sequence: CASSEWGGTSSYEQYF.

CDR3 protein: CASSVEGGSYEQYF. The CDR3 DNA reads TGTGCCAGCAGCGTGGAGGGGGGATCCTACGAGCAGTACTTC. J is TRBJ2-7 and V is TRBV11-2, with D possibly called TRBD1 or TRBD2 (6 bases each). Germline lookup yields CDR1 SGHAT and CDR2 FQNNGV. The CDR3 contains 14 residues. V was trimmed by 5 bases and J by 1 base, leaving 12 bases between them.

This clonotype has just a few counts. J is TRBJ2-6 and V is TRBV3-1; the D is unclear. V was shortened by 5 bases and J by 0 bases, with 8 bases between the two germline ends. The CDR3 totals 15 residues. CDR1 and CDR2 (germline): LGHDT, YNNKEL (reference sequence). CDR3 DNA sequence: TGTGCCAGCAGCACCTCAGGCTCTGGGGCCAACGTCCTGACTTTC. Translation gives CASSTSGSGANVLTF.

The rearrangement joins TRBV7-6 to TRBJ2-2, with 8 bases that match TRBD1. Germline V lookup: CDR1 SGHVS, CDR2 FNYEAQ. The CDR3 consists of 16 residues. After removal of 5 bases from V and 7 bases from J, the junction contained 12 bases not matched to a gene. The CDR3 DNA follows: TGTGCCAGCAGCCCTGGACAGGGTAAACATTTCGGGGAGCTGTTTTTT. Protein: CASSPGQGKHFGELFF.